This T cell receptor beta chain was observed in a study of shared clonotypes between healthy human individuals (dated by TCRdb to 2018 to 2020). With respect to the entire study: A few men and a couple of women, aged 18 to 49 years, made up the cohort. For each donor, CD4 naive and CD4 memory were each given three plates, CD8 naive was given two plates, and CD8 memory was given one plate. To estimate repertoire size and how much clonotypes are shared between individuals, the study performed deep sequencing of blood TCR repertoires from roughly five healthy adults. Different laboratories and diverse techniques were used to prepare libraries and sequence TCR repertoires, to increase sequencing depth and limit assay-specific biases. Per donor, leukapheresis produced somewhere between about 0.9 and 9 billion PBMCs.

About this clone: Its antigen specificity is not known. There are no base qualities to consult, and no much larger clone falls within one base.

Beyond this particular receptor, the publication reports: Estimated clonotype richness was generally larger for naive than for memory subsets. Sampling was restricted to blood, and TCR repertoires in tissues likely differ from the TCR repertoires found in blood. Because the study included a small number of donors, the genetic and exposure-history diversity represented was limited. Pairwise subsampling led to the expectation that sequencing depth would affect the degree of clonotype sharing among donors. When several donors were compared, the shared fraction of clonotypes was about 5.2% for naive CD4, less than 4% for naive CD8, roughly 2.5% for memory CD4, and around 0.4% for memory CD8. Incomplete sequencing was indicated by rarefaction of sorted-subset datasets, despite the large sequencing depth. Compared with non-shared clonotypes, the clonotypes found in all four sorted-subset donors had higher generation probabilities.

TCR CDR3 regions were amplified from genomic DNA by multiplex PCR using the deep immunoSEQ assay. Extracted genomic DNA from each cell subset was distributed evenly across all wells of several immunoSEQ 96-well plates, and each plate was treated as a replicate. For sorted subsets, around 0.2 ug genomic DNA, equal to 25,000 to 35,000 T cell genomes, was loaded into each replicate PCR. Purified libraries were measured with a Qubit 3.0 fluorometer, size-checked on a Bioanalyzer 2100, and measured again with the KAPA Library Quantification kit. Every immunoSEQ 96-well plate was sequenced on a dedicated single-read 150-cycle Illumina NextSeq 550 flow cell. The study's processing was this. Because the immunoSEQ output included only junctional sequences and no quality scores, the filtering could not be the same as the filtering used for full-length reads. Sequences were annotated with PyIR, a Python wrapper for IgBLAST v1.9, and V/J genes and CDR3 were assigned using IMGT germline references. Reads were filtered out if the reads had weak V/J assignments (E-value above 1e-6), no CDR3, stop codons, out-of-frame junctions, or ambiguous translated residues. V3J clonotypes were defined as sequences sharing an identical inferred V gene, J gene, and CDR3 amino acid sequence. The percentage overlap between two repertoires was calculated by dividing the number of shared unique clonotypes by the size of the smaller repertoire. Repertoire richness was assessed with RTK rarefaction, the Chao1 estimator, and Recon v2.1 estimates of unobserved clonotypes. OLGA was used to compute generation probabilities for all TCRbeta clonotypes that the gDNA method yielded from a few donors. TCRdb retrieved this table from immuneACCESS and kept in-frame rearrangements only. Not all clones are present; in checked studies, unresolved V genes account for under half, and no reason is known for the remainder. V, J and clone size reflect that table, while D and trimming were determined from the DNA. This sample is represented by 2 million to 3 million clones; roughly 93% of them were singletons. The top ten constitute about 0.34% of the sample.

Donors were healthy HIV-negative adults with no recently reported acute infections or vaccinations. All donors were Caucasian adults living in Nashville, Tennessee, USA. Magnetic negative selection was used to enrich CD4+ T cells, after which naive cells were positively selected on CD45RA and the negative fraction became the memory subset. Blood was obtained by leukapheresis, after which PBMCs were separated by Ficoll-Histopaque density gradient centrifugation and cryopreserved in liquid nitrogen vapor phase. Analytical flow cytometry was used to check the purity and quantity of each magnetically sorted T cell population. Genomic DNA was isolated from every sorted fraction and measured by UV absorbance on a Nanodrop 2000c. Via the germline V gene, CDR1 is SNHLY and CDR2 FYNNEI. V gives up 6 bases and J gives up 0 bases, and the segment between their germline ends measures 12 bases. The cysteine opens and the phenylalanine closes a CDR3 of 15 amino acids. Only the CDR3 part of the read is kept: 45 bases, read in frame from the first base.

Source material: naive CD4+ T cells from PBMCs. The sample's cell subset or site label, in plain terms: CD45RA+ positively selected. The receptor's source is a man younger than 35 in good health. Some clones in this sample may be carry-over from other donors' samples. The rearrangement joined TRBV2 to TRBJ1-5, with no reliable assignment of the D segment. The CDR3 region: CASRRRGNSNQPQHF. The sequenced DNA: TGTGCCAGCAGGCGGCGGGGAAATAGCAATCAGCCCCAGCATTTT. The full variable domain, with segments outside the CDR3 supplied by the reference TRBV2 and TRBJ1-5 proteins, appears as EPEVTQTPSHQVTQMGQEVILRCVPISNHLYFYWYRQILGQKVEFLVSFYNNEISEKSEIFDDQFSVERPDGSNFTLKIRSTKLEDSAMYFCASRRRGNSNQPQHFGDGTRLSIL.